The present TCR beta chain was sequenced within a study of T cells in Graves' hyperthyroidism and ophthalmopathy. Study findings and constraints: Appearing also in blood were most of the thyroid clonotypes expanded above 0.001.

Reasons for excluding patients were uncontrolled infection, other autoimmune disease, pregnancy or lactation. Researchers amplified the TCR beta CDR3 regions from RNA transcripts. HTBI primers were used for first-round RT-PCR of the TCR CDR3. TCRdb processed the multiplex PCR reads anew with MiXCR; each CDR3 protein has one entry. The sample lists hundreds of thousands of distinct CDR3 sequences, around 15% seen once, with around 19% in the top ten. Trimming removed 1 base from V and 1 base from J, with 16 bases in between. Germline assignment: CDR1 SGHTA and CDR2 FQGTGA. The CDR3 spans 17 residues. Notes on this clonotype: Its target is unknown.

The receptor was isolated from a woman aged 18-29 years with Graves' hyperthyroidism. Sequencing used blood. The chain combines TRBV7-3 with TRBJ1-1; no clear D gene. The CDR3 coding sequence is TGTGCCAGCAGCTTAAAGAGGCTCGCGGAGGGGAACACTGAAGCTTTCTTT. Protein: CASSLKRLAEGNTEAFF.